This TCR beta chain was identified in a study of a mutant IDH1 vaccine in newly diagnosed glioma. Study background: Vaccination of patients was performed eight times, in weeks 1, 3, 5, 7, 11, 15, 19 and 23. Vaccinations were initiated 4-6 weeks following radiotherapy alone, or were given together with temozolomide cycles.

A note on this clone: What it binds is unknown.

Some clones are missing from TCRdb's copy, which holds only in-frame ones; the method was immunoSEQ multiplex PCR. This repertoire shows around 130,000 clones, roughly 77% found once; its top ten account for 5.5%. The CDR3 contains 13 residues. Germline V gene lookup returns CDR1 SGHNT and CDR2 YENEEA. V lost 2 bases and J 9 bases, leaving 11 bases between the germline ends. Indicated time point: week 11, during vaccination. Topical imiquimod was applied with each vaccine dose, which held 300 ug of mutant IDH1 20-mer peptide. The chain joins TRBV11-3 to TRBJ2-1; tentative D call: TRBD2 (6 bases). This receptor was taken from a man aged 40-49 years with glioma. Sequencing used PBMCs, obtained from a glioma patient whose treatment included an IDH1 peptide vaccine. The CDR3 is CASSLRRGSEQFF. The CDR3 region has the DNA TGTGCCAGCAGCTTACGGCGGGGAAGTGAGCAGTTCTTC. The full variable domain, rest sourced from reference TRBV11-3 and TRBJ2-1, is EAGVVQSPRYKIIEKKQPVAFWCNPISGHNTLYWYLQNLGQGPELLIRYENEEAVDDSQLPKDRFSAERLKGVDSTLKIQPAELGDSAVYLCASSLRRGSEQFFGPGTRLTVL.